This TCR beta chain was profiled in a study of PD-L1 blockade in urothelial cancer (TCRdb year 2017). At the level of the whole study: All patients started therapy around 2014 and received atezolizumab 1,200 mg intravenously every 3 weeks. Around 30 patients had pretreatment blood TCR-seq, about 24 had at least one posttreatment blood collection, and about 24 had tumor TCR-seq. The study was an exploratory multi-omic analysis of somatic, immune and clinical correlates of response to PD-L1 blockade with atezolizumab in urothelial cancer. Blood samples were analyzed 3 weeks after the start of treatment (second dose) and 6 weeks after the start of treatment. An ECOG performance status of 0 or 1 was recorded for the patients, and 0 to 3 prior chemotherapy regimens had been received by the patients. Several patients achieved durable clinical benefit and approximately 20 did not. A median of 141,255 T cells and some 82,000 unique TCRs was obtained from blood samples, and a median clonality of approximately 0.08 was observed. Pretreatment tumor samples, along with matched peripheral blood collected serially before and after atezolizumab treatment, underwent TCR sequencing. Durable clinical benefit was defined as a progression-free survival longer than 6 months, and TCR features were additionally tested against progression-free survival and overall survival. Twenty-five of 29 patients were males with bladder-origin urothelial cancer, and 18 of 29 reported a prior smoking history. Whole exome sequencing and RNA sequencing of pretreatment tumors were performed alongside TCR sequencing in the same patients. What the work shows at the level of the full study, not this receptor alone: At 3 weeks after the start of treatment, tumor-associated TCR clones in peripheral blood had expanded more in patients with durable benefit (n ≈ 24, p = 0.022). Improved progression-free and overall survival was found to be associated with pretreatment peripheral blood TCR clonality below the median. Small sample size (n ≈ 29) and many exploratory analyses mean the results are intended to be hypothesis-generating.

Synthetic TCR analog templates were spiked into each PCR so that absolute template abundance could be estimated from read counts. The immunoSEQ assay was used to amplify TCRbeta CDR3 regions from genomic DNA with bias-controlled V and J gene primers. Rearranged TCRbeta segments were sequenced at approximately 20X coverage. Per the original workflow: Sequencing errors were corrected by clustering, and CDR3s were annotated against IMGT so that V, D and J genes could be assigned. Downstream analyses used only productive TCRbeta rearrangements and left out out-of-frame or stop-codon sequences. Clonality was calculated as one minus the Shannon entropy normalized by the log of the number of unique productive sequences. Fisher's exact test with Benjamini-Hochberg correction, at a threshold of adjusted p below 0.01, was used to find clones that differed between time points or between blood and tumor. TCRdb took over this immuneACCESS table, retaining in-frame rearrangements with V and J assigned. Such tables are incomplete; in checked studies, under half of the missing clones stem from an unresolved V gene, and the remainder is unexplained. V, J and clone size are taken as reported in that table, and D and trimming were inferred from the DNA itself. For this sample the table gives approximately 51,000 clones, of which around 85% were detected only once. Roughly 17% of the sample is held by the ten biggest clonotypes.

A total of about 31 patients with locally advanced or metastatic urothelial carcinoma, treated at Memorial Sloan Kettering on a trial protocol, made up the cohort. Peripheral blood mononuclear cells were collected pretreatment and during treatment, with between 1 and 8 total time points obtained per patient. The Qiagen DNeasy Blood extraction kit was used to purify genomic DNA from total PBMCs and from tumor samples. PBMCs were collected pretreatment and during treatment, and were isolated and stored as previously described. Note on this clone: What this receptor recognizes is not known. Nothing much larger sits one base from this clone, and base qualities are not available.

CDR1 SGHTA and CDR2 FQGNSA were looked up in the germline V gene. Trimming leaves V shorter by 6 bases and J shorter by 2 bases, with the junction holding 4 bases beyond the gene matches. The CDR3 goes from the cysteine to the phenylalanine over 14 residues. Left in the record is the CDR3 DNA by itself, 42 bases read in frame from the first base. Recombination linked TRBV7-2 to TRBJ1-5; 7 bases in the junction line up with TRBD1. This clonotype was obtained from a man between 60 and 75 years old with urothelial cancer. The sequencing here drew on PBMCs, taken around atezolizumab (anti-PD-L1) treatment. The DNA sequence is TGTGCCAGCAGACCAGGGGGAGGCAATCAGCCCCAGCATTTT. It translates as CASRPGGGNQPQHF.